These T cell receptor beta chains were read from a single sample in a study of blood T cell repertoires in COVID-19. Some clones are missing from TCRdb's copy, which holds only in-frame ones; the method was immunoSEQ multiplex PCR. The profile covers 55,000 to 80,000 clones, with approximately 89% appearing a single time and around 9% taken by the ten largest. The sample was peripheral blood. These receptors came from a man aged 80 or over with acute or convalescent COVID-19. CDR3s leave out the opening cysteine and the closing phenylalanine or tryptophan. The size of a clone is reported for some rows only, either as once, few or many, or as a class for expanded clones.

size: NA; J: TRBJ2-5; V: TRBV5-6; CDR3: ASSFGQAATQY
size: NA; J: TRBJ2-7; V: TRBV7-9; CDR3: ASSSDRVSSYEQY
size: NA; J: TRBJ1-5; V: TRBV4-1; CDR3: ASSQPRTGGNQPQH
size: once; J: TRBJ2-7; V: TRBV6-2/TRBV6-3; CDR3: ASSPDNYEQY
size: few; J: TRBJ2-7; V: TRBV10-1; CDR3: ASSDSGGYEQY
size: few; J: TRBJ2-2; V: TRBV6-2/TRBV6-3; CDR3: ASSSTGFGYTGELF
size: NA; J: TRBJ2-2; V: TRBV9; CDR3: ASSVPRAENTGELF
size: NA; J: TRBJ2-5; V: TRBV20-1; CDR3: SASSTGRGETQY
size: NA; J: TRBJ1-2; V: TRBV27; CDR3: ASSLATGVGYT
size: NA; J: TRBJ1-5; V: TRBV30; CDR3: AWSVLGTGNQPQH
size: NA; J: TRBJ2-1; V: TRBV19; CDR3: ASSTQGGGQF
size: once; J: TRBJ2-5; V: TRBV24-1; CDR3: ATSDRQVDETQY
size: NA; J: TRBJ1-1; V: TRBV6-6; CDR3: ASSPMDRFDTEAF
size: NA; J: TRBJ1-4; V: TRBV2; CDR3: ASSYQTGINEKLF
size: NA; J: TRBJ1-4; V: TRBV7-9; CDR3: ASSLASGGTNEKLF
size: NA; J: TRBJ2-7; V: TRBV6-1; CDR3: ASSEVSVAYEQY
size: NA; J: TRBJ1-5; V: TRBV19; CDR3: ASHTGHSNQPQH
size: NA; J: TRBJ1-3; V: TRBV3-1/TRBV3-2; CDR3: ASSQDLGRGLGNTIY
size: NA; J: TRBJ1-4; V: TRBV5-1; CDR3: ASSLVGAGEKLF
size: NA; J: TRBJ1-1; V: TRBV6-4; CDR3: ASSIDSTTWTEAF
size: NA; J: TRBJ2-1; V: TRBV12-3/TRBV12-4; CDR3: ASTPGQRSRQF
size: NA; J: TRBJ2-7; V: TRBV21-1; CDR3: ARFYEQY
size: NA; J: TRBJ1-1; V: TRBV13; CDR3: ASSPSGGTEAF
size: once; J: TRBJ1-1; V: TRBV5-6; CDR3: ASSFKNNEAF
size: NA; J: TRBJ2-1; V: TRBV6-5; CDR3: ASRGNAYNEQF
size: few; J: TRBJ2-2; V: TRBV19; CDR3: ASSDRYTGELF
size: once; J: TRBJ2-6; V: TRBV5-5; CDR3: ASSSSFSGANVLT
size: NA; J: TRBJ1-1; V: TRBV18; CDR3: ASSATEVNTEAF
size: NA; J: TRBJ1-4; V: TRBV24-1; CDR3: ATSEAGTLNNEKLF
size: NA; J: TRBJ2-2; V: TRBV6-5; CDR3: ASSSVSRNTGELF
size: once; J: TRBJ1-1; V: TRBV11-2; CDR3: ASSLGVGTEAF
size: NA; J: TRBJ2-3; V: TRBV3-1/TRBV3-2; CDR3: ASSQGPSGEHTDTQY
size: NA; J: TRBJ2-2; V: TRBV2; CDR3: ASGGLVFANTGELF
size: NA; J: TRBJ2-7; V: TRBV7-3; CDR3: ASSSDRGPYEQY
size: once; J: TRBJ1-1; V: TRBV6-4; CDR3: ASSATGVNTEAF
size: NA; J: TRBJ1-6; V: TRBV25-1; CDR3: ASSDSVLSTGHSPLH
size: NA; J: TRBJ1-2; V: TRBV29-1; CDR3: SAARGTSYT
size: few; J: TRBJ2-1; V: TRBV2; CDR3: ASTQLAGATNEQF
size: NA; J: TRBJ1-1; V: TRBV30; CDR3: ASKRHPDTEAF
size: NA; J: TRBJ2-5; V: TRBV7-2; CDR3: ASSLGGGQETQY
size: NA; J: TRBJ2-3; V: TRBV24-1; CDR3: ATSDAAGGPKDTQY
size: NA; J: TRBJ2-2; V: TRBV7-6; CDR3: ASSLAPTPGTGELF
size: NA; J: TRBJ1-2; V: TRBV5-1; CDR3: ASSLGLNYGYT
size: NA; J: TRBJ1-2; V: TRBV6-6; CDR3: ASSSPGTGQGGYT